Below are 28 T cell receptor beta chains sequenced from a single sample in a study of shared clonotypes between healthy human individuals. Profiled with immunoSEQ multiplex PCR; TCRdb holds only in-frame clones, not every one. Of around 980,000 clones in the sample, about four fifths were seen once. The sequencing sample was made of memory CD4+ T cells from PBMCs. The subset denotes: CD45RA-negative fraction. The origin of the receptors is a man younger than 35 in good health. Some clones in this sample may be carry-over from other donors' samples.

CDR3 sequence reads: CASSVLAGGHEQFF. DNA of the CDR3: TGTGCCAGCAGCGTACTAGCGGGAGGTCATGAGCAGTTCTTC. The V call is TRBV9, the J call TRBJ2-1, with 11 positions matching TRBD2. CDR1 and CDR2 (germline): SGDLS, YYNGEE. This CDR3 comprises 14 residues. V was clipped by 1 base and J by 8 bases; unmatched bases: 2.

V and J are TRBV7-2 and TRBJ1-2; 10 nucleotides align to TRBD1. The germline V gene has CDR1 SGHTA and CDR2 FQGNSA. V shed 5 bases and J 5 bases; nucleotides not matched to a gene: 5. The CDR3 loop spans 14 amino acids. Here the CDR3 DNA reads TGTGCCAGCAGCGTAGGACAGGGGGGGTATGGCTACACCTTC. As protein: CASSVGQGGYGYTF.

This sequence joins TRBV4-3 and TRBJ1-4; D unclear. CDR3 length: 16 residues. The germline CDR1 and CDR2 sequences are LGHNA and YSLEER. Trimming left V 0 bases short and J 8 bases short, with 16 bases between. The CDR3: CASSQDRRTHGEKLFF. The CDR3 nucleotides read TGCGCCAGCAGCCAAGATAGGAGGACGCACGGAGAAAAACTGTTTTTT.

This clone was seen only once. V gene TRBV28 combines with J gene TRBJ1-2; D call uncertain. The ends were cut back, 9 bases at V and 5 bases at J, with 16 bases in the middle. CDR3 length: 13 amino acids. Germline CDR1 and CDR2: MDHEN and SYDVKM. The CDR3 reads CASRQVRGYGYTF. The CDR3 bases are TGTGCCAGTAGACAAGTTCGTGGGTATGGCTACACCTTC.

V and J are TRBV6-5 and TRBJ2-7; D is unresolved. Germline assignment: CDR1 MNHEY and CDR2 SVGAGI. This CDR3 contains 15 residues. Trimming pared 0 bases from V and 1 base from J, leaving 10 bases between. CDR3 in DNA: TGTGCCAGCAGTTACTCTTCCGCGCCTTCCTACGAGCAGTACTTC. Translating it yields CASSYSSAPSYEQYF.

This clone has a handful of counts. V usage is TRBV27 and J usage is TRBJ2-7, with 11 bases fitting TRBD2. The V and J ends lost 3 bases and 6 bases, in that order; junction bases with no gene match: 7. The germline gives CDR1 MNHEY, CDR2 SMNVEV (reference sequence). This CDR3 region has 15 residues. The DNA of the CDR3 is TGTGCCAGCAGTTTTAGCGGGAGGGCCAGGGGCGAGCAGTACTTC. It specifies CASSFSGRARGEQYF.

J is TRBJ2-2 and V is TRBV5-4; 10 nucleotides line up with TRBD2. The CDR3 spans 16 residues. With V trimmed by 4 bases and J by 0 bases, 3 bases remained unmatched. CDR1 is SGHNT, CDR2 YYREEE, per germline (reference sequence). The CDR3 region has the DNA TGTGCCAGCAGCGCGGGACTAGCGACGAACACCGGGGAGCTGTTTTTT. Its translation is CASSAGLATNTGELFF. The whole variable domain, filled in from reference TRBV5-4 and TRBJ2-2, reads ETGVTQSPTHLIKTRGQQVTLRCSSQSGHNTVSWYQQALGQGPQFIFQYYREEENGRGNFPPRFSGLQFPNYSSELNVNALELDDSALYLCASSAGLATNTGELFFGEGSRLTVL.

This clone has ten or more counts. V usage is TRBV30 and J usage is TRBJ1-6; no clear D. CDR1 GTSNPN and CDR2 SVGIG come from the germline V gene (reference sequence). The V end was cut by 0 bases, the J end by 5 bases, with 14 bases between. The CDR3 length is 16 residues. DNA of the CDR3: TGTGCCTGGAGTGTCGGGTCTGGCAGCAATAATTCACCCCTCCACTTT. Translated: CAWSVGSGSNNSPLHF.

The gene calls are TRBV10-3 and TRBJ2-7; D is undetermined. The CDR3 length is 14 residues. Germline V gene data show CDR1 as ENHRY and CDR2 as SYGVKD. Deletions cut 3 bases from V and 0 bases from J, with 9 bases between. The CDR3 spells CAISDEWGSYEQYF. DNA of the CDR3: TGTGCCATCAGTGATGAGTGGGGCTCCTACGAGCAGTACTTC.

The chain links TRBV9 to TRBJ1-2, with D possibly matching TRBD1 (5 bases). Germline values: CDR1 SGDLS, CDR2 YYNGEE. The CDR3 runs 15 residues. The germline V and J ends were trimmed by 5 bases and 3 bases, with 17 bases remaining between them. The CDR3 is CASSSRDSWDYGYTF. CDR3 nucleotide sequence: TGTGCCAGCAGTTCTCGGGACTCATGGGACTATGGCTACACCTTC.

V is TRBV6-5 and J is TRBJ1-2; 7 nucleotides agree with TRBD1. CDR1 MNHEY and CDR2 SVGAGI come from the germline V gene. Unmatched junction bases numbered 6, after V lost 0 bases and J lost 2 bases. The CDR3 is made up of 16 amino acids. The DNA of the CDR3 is TGTGCCAGCAGTTACTCAGGACAGGACCCCAACTATGGCTACACCTTC. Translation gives CASSYSGQDPNYGYTF.

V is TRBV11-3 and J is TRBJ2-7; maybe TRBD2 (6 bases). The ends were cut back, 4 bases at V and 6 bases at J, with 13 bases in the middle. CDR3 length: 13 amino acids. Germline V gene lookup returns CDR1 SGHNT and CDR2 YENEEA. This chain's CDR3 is CASSSISGAEQYF. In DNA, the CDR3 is TGTGCCAGCAGCTCGATTAGCGGCGCCGAGCAGTACTTC.

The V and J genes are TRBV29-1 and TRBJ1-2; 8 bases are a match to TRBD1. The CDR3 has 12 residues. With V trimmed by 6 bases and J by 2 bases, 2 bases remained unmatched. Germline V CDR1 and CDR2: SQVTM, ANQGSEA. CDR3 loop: CSVGQENYGYTF. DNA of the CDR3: TGCAGCGTGGGACAGGAGAACTATGGCTACACCTTC. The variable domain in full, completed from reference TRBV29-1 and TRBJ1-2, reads SAVISQKPSRDICQRGTSLTIQCQVDSQVTMMFWYRQQPGQSLTLIATANQGSEATYESGFVIDKFPISRPNLTFSTLTVSNMSPEDSSIYLCSVGQENYGYTFGSGTRLTVV.

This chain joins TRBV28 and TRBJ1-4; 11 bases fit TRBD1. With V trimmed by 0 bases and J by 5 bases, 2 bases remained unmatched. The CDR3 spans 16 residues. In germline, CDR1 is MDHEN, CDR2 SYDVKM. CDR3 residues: CASSLWGQGGNEKLFF. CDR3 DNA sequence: TGTGCCAGCAGTTTATGGGGACAGGGGGGGAATGAAAAACTGTTTTTT.

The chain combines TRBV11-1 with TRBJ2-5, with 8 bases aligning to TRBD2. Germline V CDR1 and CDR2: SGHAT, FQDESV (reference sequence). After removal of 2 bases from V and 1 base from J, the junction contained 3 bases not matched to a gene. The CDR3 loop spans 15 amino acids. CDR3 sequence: CASSLRLAGQETQYF. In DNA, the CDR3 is TGTGCCAGCAGCTTACGGCTAGCGGGCCAAGAGACCCAGTACTTC.

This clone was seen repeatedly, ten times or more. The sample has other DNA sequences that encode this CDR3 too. The CDR3 protein is CASSEGGTQYF. CDR3 in DNA: TGTGCCAGCAGTGAAGGGGGGACGCAGTATTTT. The genes are TRBV6-1 and TRBJ2-3; TRBD1 or TRBD2 may be the D gene (5 bases each). The V and J ends lost 1 base and 9 bases respectively, with 5 bases between them. CDR1 and CDR2 (germline): MNHNS, SASEGT. This CDR3 spans 11 amino acids.

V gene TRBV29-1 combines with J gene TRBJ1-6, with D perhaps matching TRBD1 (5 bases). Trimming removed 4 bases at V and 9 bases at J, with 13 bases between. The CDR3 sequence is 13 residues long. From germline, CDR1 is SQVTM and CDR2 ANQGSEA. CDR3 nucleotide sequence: TGCAGCGTTGCGGGGGGATGGGGTTCACCCCTCCACTTT. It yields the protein CSVAGGWGSPLHF. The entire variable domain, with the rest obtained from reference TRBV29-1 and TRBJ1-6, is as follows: SAVISQKPSRDICQRGTSLTIQCQVDSQVTMMFWYRQQPGQSLTLIATANQGSEATYESGFVIDKFPISRPNLTFSTLTVSNMSPEDSSIYLCSVAGGWGSPLHFGNGTRLTVT.

The CDR3 here is CAIRASSGDYNEQFF. The CDR3 coding sequence is TGTGCCATCAGGGCATCTAGCGGGGACTACAATGAGCAGTTCTTC. The chain combines TRBV10-3 with TRBJ2-1, with 9 bases matching TRBD2. The V gene's germline CDR1 is ENHRY and CDR2 SYGVKD. Trimming took 6 bases from V and 3 from J; bases not matched to a gene: 6. CDR3 length: 15 amino acids.

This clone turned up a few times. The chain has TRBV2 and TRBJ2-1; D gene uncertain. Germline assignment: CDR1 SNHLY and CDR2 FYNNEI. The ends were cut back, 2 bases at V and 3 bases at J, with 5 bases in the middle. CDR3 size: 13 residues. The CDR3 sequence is CASSEHLYNEQFF. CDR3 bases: TGTGCCAGCAGTGAACACCTCTACAATGAGCAGTTCTTC.

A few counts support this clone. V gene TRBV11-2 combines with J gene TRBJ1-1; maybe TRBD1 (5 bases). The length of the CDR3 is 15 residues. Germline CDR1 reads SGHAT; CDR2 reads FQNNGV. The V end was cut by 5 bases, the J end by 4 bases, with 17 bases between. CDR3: CASSGLRGGGTEAFF. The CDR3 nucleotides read TGTGCCAGCAGCGGCCTTCGGGGCGGGGGCACTGAAGCTTTCTTT.

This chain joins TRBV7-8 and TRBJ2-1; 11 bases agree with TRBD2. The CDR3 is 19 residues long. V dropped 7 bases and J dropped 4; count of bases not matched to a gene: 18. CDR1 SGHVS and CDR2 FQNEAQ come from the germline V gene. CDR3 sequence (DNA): TGTGCCAGCAACGCTTATGGGAGGGGGGGACTAGCGGTTTACAATGAGCAGTTCTTC. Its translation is CASNAYGRGGLAVYNEQFF.

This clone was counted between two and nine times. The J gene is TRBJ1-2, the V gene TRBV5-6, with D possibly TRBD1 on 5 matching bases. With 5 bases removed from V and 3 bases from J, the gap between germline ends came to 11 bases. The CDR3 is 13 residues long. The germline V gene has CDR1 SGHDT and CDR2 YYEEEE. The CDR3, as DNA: TGTGCCAGCAGTCCACAGGACCACTATGGCTACACCTTC. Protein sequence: CASSPQDHYGYTF.

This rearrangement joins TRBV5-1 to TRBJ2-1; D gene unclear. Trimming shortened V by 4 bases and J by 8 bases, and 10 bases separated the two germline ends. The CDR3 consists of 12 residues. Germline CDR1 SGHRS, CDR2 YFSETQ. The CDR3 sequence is CASSPYQDEQFF. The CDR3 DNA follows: TGCGCCAGCAGCCCGTATCAGGATGAGCAGTTCTTC. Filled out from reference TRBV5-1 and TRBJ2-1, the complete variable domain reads KAGVTQTPRYLIKTRGQQVTLSCSPISGHRSVSWYQQTPGQGLQFLFEYFSETQRNKGNFPGRFSGRQFSNSRSEMNVSTLELGDSALYLCASSPYQDEQFFGPGTRLTVL.

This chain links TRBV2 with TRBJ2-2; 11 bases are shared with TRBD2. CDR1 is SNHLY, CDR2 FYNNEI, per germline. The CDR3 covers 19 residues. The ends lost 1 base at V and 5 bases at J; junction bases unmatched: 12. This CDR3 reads CASSEGHMGLAVETGELFF. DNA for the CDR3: TGTGCCAGCAGTGAAGGACACATGGGACTAGCGGTAGAGACCGGGGAGCTGTTTTTT.

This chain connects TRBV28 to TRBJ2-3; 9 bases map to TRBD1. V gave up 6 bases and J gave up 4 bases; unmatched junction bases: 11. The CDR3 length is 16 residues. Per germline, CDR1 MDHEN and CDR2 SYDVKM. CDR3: CASRTGDRVSADTQYF. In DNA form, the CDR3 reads TGTGCCAGCAGGACTGGGGACAGGGTCTCGGCAGATACGCAGTATTTT. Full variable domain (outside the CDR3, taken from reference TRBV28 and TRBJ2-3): DVKVTQSSRYLVKRTGEKVFLECVQDMDHENMFWYRQDPGLGLRLIYFSYDVKMKEKGDIPEGYSVSREKKERFSLILESASTNQTSMYLCASRTGDRVSADTQYFGPGTRLTVL.

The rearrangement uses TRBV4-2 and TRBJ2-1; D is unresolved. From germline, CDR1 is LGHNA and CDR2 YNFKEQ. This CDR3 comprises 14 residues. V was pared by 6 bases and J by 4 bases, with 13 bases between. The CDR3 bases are TGTGCCAGCAGACCGAGTCTACTTTACAATGAGCAGTTCTTC. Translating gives CASRPSLLYNEQFF.

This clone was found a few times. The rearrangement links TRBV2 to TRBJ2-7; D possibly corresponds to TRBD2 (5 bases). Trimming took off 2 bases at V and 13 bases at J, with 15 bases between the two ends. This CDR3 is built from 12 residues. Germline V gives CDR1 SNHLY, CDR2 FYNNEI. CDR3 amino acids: CASSEMFPGGYF. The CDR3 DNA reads TGTGCCAGCAGTGAAATGTTCCCAGGAGGTTACTTC. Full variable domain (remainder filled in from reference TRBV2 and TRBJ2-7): EPEVTQTPSHQVTQMGQEVILRCVPISNHLYFYWYRQILGQKVEFLVSFYNNEISEKSEIFDDQFSVERPDGSNFTLKIRSTKLEDSAMYFCASSEMFPGGYFGPGTRLTVT.

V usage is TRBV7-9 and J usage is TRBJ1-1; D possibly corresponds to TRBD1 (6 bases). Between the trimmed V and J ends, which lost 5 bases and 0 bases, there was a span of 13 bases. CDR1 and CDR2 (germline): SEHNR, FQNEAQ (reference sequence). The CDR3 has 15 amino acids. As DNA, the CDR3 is TGTGCCAGCAGCCCAAGCACAGGGTTGAACACTGAAGCTTTCTTT. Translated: CASSPSTGLNTEAFF.